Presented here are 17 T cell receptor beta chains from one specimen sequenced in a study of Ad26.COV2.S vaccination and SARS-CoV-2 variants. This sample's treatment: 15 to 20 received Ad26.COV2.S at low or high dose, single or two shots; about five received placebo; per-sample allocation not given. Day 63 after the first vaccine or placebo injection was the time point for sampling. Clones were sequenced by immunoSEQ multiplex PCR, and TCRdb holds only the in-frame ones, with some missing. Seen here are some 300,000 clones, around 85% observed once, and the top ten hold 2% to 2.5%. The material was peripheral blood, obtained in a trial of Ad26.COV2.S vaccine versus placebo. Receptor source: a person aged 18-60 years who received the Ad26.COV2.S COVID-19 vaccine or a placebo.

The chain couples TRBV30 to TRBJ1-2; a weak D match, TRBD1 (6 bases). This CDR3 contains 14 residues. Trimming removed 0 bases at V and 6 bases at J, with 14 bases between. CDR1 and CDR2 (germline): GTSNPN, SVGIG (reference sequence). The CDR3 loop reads CAWSVRGGADGYTF. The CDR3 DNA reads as TGTGCCTGGAGTGTACGTGGGGGCGCGGATGGCTACACCTTC.

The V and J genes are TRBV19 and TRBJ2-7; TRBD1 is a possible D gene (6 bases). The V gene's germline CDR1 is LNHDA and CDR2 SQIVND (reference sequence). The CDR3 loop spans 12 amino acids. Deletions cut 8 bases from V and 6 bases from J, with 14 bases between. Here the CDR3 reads CASRTQGGEQYF. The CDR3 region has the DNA TGTGCCAGTCGAACACAGGGTGGCGAGCAGTACTTC.

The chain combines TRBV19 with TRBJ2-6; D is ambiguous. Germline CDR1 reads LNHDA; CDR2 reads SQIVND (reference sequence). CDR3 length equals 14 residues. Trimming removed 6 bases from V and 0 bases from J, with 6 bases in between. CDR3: CASSYNSGANVLTF. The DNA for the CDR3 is TGTGCCAGTAGCTATAACTCTGGGGCCAACGTCCTGACTTTC. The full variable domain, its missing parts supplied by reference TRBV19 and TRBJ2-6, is DGGITQSPKYLFRKEGQNVTLSCEQNLNHDAMYWYRQDPGQGLRLIYYSQIVNDFQKGDIAEGYSVSREKKESFPLTVTSAQKNPTAFYLCASSYNSGANVLTFGAGSRLTVL.

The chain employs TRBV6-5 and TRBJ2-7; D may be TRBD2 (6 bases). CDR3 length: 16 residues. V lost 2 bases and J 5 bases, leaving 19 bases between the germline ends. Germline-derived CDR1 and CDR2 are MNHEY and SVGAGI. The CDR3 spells CASSYRPSGSANEQYF. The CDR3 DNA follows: TGTGCCAGCAGTTACAGACCCTCCGGGAGTGCAAACGAGCAGTACTTC.

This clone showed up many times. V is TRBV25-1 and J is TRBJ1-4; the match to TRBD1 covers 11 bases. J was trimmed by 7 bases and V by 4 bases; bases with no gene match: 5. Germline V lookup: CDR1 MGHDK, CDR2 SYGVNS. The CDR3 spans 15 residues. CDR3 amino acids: CASSGRDRGSEKLFF. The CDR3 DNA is TGTGCCAGCAGTGGACGGGACAGGGGGTCTGAAAAACTGTTTTTT.

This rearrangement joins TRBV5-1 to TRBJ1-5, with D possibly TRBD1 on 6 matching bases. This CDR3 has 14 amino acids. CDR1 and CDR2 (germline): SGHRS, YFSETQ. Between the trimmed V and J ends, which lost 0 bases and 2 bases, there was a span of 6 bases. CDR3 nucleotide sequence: TGCGCCAGCAGCTTGGAGGGGGGCAATCAGCCCCAGCATTTT. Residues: CASSLEGGNQPQHF.

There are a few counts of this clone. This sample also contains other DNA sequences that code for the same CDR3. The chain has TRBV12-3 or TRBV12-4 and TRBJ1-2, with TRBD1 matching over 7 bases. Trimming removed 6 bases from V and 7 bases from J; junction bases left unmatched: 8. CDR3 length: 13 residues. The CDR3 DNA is TGTGCCAGCAGCCTCACAGGGGCGTCTGGCTACACCTTC. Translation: CASSLTGASGYTF.

The CDR3 nucleotides are TGTGCCAGCAGCCAAGATGGGACGGTAACCTACGAGCAGTACTTC. This codes for CASSQDGTVTYEQYF. The chain employs TRBV4-2 and TRBJ2-7; D tentatively fits TRBD1 or TRBD2 (5 bases each). V gave up 0 bases and J gave up 2 bases, with 11 bases separating them. Looked up from germline, CDR1 is LGHNA and CDR2 is YNFKEQ. This CDR3 is built from 15 residues.

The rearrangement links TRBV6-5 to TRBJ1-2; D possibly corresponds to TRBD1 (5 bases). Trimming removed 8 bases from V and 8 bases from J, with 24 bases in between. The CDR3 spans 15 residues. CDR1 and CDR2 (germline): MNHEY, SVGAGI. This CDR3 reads CASSQADSGVWGYTF. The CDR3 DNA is TGTGCCAGCTCACAAGCAGACAGTGGAGTGTGGGGCTACACCTTC.

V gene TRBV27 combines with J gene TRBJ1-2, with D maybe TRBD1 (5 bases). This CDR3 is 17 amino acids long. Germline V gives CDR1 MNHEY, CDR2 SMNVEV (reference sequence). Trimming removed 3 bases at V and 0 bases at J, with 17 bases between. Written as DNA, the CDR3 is TGTGCCAGCAGTTTCTGGCAGGGAAAAAACGCTAACTATGGCTACACCTTC. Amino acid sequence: CASSFWQGKNANYGYTF.

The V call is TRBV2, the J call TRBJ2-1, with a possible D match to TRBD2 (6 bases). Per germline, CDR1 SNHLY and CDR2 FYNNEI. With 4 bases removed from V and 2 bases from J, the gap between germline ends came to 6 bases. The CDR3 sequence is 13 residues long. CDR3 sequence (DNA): TGTGCCAGCAGTGGGGGGGCCTACAATGAGCAGTTCTTC. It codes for CASSGGAYNEQFF.

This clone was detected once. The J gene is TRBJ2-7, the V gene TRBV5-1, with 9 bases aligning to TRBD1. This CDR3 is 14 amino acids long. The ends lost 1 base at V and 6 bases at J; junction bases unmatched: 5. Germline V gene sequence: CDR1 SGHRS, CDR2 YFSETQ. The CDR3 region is CASSLTGQGIEQYF. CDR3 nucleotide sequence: TGCGCCAGCAGCTTGACAGGACAGGGGATCGAGCAGTACTTC.

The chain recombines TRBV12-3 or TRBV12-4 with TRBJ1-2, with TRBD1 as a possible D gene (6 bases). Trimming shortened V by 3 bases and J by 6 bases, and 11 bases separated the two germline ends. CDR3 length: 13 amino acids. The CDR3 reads CASSFMGADGYTF. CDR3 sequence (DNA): TGTGCCAGCAGTTTTATGGGGGCGGATGGCTACACCTTC.

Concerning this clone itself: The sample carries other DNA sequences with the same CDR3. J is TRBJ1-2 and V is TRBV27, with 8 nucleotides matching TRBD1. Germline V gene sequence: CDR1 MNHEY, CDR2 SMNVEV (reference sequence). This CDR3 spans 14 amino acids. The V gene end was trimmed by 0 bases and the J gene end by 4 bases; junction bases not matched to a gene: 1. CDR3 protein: CASSLSTGGYGYTF. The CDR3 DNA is TGTGCCAGCAGTTTATCTACAGGGGGCTATGGCTACACCTTC.

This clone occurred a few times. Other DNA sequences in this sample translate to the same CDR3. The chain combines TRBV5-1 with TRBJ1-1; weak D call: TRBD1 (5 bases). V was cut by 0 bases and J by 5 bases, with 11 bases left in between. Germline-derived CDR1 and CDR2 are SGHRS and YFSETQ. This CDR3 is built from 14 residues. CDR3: CASSLGQGITEAFF. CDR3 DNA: TGCGCCAGCAGCTTGGGGCAGGGAATAACTGAAGCTTTCTTT.

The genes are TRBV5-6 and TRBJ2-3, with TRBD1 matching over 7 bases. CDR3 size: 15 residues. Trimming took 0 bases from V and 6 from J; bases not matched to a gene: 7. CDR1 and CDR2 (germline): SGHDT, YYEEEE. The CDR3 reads CASSLVGQGEDTQYF. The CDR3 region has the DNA TGTGCCAGCAGCTTGGTGGGGCAGGGGGAGGATACGCAGTATTTT.

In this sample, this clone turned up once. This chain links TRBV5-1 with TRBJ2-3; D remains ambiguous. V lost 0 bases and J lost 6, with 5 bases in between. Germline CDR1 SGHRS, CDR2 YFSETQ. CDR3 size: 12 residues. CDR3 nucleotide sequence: TGCGCCAGCAGCTTGGGGGTTGATACGCAGTATTTT. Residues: CASSLGVDTQYF.